This TCR beta chain was sequenced for a study of OX40 agonist ivuxolimab in advanced cancers. Clones were read by immunoSEQ multiplex PCR, and TCRdb kept only the in-frame ones, dropping some. The data hold fewer than 80,000 clones, with about 85% observed a single time. Germline V CDR1 and CDR2: KGHSH, LQKENI. The V gene end was trimmed by 3 bases and the J gene end by 3 bases; junction bases not matched to a gene: 6. This CDR3 is built from 16 residues. General observations from the study: Average numbers of expanded clones were greater in CD8+ T cells than in CD4+. Clonal expansion from baseline to week 6 occurred in both CD4+ and CD8+ T cells.

On this clone itself: Its antigen is unidentified.

This chain links TRBV18 with TRBJ1-3, with TRBD1 matching over 9 bases. Here the sequenced sample was CD4+ or CD8+ T cells sorted from blood, taken in a trial of the OX40 agonist ivuxolimab. This clonotype was obtained from an adult with an advanced solid tumor such as melanoma, head and neck, liver or kidney cancer. CDR3 sequence (DNA): TGTGCCAGCTCACCCGCACAGGGGGCTGATGGAAACACCATATATTTT. Its protein is CASSPAQGADGNTIYF.